The 25 T cell receptor beta chains presented below share a single source sample, sequenced in a study of neurological immune-mediated disorders. One entry per CDR3 protein, called by TCRdb with MiXCR from the 5' RACE reads. Among 39,000 or so distinct CDR3 sequences listed, 4.8% were seen once. Source material: CD4+ T cells from blood. These receptors came from a man aged 18 to 30 in good health.

Note on this clonotype: A much larger clone sits a single nucleotide away, making a read error possible. The chain uses TRBV20-1 and TRBJ1-1; 7 bases are shared with TRBD1. Germline values: CDR1 DFQATT, CDR2 SNEGSKA (reference sequence). V trimming: 1 base; J trimming: 5 bases; junction bases outside the gene matches: 16. CDR3 length equals 17 residues. This CDR3 is CSARGSRQGAHITEAFF. The CDR3 nucleotides are TGCAGTGCTAGAGGGAGCAGACAGGGAGCGCATATAACTGAAGCTTTCTTT.

This clonotype was detected ten times or more. CDR3 residues: CASSFGRETQYF. Here the CDR3 DNA reads TGTGCCAGCAGTTTTGGACGGGAGACCCAGTACTTC. The chain employs TRBV28 and TRBJ2-5, with D unresolved. V was trimmed by 3 bases and J by 5 bases, leaving 7 bases between them. Looked up from germline, CDR1 is MDHEN and CDR2 is SYDVKM. CDR3 size: 12 residues.

This clonotype was counted many times. The chain links TRBV5-1 to TRBJ1-6; TRBD1 matches 8 bases. Germline CDR1 reads SGHRS; CDR2 reads YFSETQ. The CDR3 runs to 18 residues. The V and J ends lost 4 bases and 0 bases, in that order; junction bases with no gene match: 9. CDR3 in DNA: TGCGCCAGCAGCCCCTCTGGACAGGGTAGCTCCTATAATTCACCCCTCCACTTT. Translating gives CASSPSGQGSSYNSPLHF.

There are many counts of this clonotype. J is TRBJ1-2 and V is TRBV20-1, with TRBD1 matching 10 bases. The germline V gene has CDR1 DFQATT and CDR2 SNEGSKA (reference sequence). This CDR3 spans 13 amino acids. With 3 bases clipped from V and 5 bases from J, the junction kept 3 bases outside the gene matches. CDR3 sequence reads: CSASRDRGYGYTF. CDR3 DNA: TGCAGTGCTAGCCGGGACAGGGGTTATGGCTACACCTTC.

This clonotype was seen at least ten times. The genes are TRBV10-3 and TRBJ2-5; 7 nucleotides match TRBD1. Germline-derived CDR1 and CDR2 are ENHRY and SYGVKD. This CDR3 region has 14 residues. V trimming: 3 bases; J trimming: 7 bases; junction bases outside the gene matches: 8. This chain's CDR3 is CAISDQGVIATQYF. CDR3 bases: TGTGCCATCAGTGATCAGGGGGTCATAGCGACCCAGTACTTC.

This clonotype ranks as medium-sized. The V gene is TRBV29-1, the J gene TRBJ1-2, with 10 bases matching TRBD1. The germline V gene encodes CDR1 SQVTM and CDR2 ANQGSEA. V shed 4 bases and J 3 bases; nucleotides not matched to a gene: 11. This CDR3 contains 16 residues. CDR3 DNA sequence: TGCAGCGTTGTACGGACGGGACAGGGGAACGACTATGGCTACACCTTC. It yields the protein CSVVRTGQGNDYGYTF.

As for this clonotype: This may be a read error, as it is one base from a much larger clone. The rearrangement uses TRBV6-6 and TRBJ1-2; 7 positions agree with TRBD1. This CDR3 has 14 amino acids. Germline V lookup: CDR1 MNHNY, CDR2 SVGAGI (reference sequence). Germline trimming cut 0 bases from V and 6 bases from J; bases unmatched to any gene: 4. The CDR3, as DNA: TGTGCCAGCAGTTACTCCCGGGACAGCAATGGCTACACCTTC. As protein: CASSYSRDSNGYTF.

There are many counts of this clonotype. V is TRBV5-1 and J is TRBJ1-5; possibly TRBD1 for D (6 bases). This CDR3 spans 16 amino acids. CDR1 and CDR2 (germline): SGHRS, YFSETQ. Trimming took off 2 bases at V and 5 bases at J, with 17 bases between the two ends. The CDR3, as DNA: TGCGCCAGCAGCTTAGGGGACACCAACTGGCATCAGCCCCAGCATTTT. Translation: CASSLGDTNWHQPQHF.

There are many counts of this clonotype. This chain uses TRBV20-1 with TRBJ2-7, with a weak D call TRBD1 (6 bases). V was cut by 1 base and J by 0 bases, with 10 bases left in between. The CDR3 is 14 amino acids. Germline lookup yields CDR1 DFQATT and CDR2 SNEGSKA (reference sequence). CDR3 sequence reads: CSARGRDNSYEQYF. The CDR3 coding sequence is TGCAGTGCTAGAGGACGGGACAACTCCTACGAGCAGTACTTC.

This clonotype was observed at least ten times. This chain links TRBV20-1 with TRBJ1-2; TRBD1 is a possible D gene (5 bases). Germline assignment: CDR1 DFQATT and CDR2 SNEGSKA (reference sequence). With 6 bases removed from V and 1 base from J, the gap between germline ends came to 15 bases. The CDR3 spans 14 residues. CDR3 loop: CSAAQGRDNYGYTF. In DNA, the CDR3 is TGCAGTGCCGCCCAGGGACGAGATAACTATGGCTACACCTTC.

This clonotype occurred many times. This chain links TRBV21-1 with TRBJ1-4; the table's D call, TRBD1, has no DNA check behind it. TRBV21-1 represents a pseudogene. This CDR3 has 16 residues. CDR3 nucleotide sequence: TGTGCCAGCAGTCTCTCCAACGGGACAGGGAATGAAAAACTGTTTTTT. Its translation: CASSLSNGTGNEKLFF.

This clonotype was seen at least ten times. V and J are TRBV9 and TRBJ2-7; TRBD2 matches at 9 bases. Germline CDR1 and CDR2: SGDLS and YYNGEE. The CDR3 covers 15 residues. Trimming at V came to 0 bases and at J to 8 bases, leaving 9 bases not matched to a gene. CDR3 in DNA: TGTGCCAGCAGCGTAGCGTCTAGCGGGGATAGTCAGCAGTACTTC. Translation: CASSVASSGDSQQYF.

The table lists this clonotype with many counts. V is TRBV6-2 or TRBV6-3 and J is TRBJ1-1; tentative D call: TRBD1 (5 bases). From germline, CDR1 is MNHEY and CDR2 SVGEGT. V shed 3 bases and J shed 3 bases, with 11 bases lying between them. CDR3 length: 14 amino acids. CDR3 bases: TGTGCCAGCAGTTATGGGCAGGGTGACACTGAAGCTTTCTTT. The encoded protein is CASSYGQGDTEAFF.

There are many counts of this clonotype. The V call is TRBV6-5, the J call TRBJ1-2; possibly TRBD1 for D (5 bases). Germline loops: CDR1 MNHEY, CDR2 SVGAGI. The CDR3 has 13 amino acids. Trimming pared 2 bases from V and 4 bases from J, leaving 8 bases between. Written as DNA, the CDR3 is TGTGCCAGCAGTTACCAGGGTAGCTATGGCTACACCTTC. Residues: CASSYQGSYGYTF.

Many counts were recorded for this clonotype. This chain connects TRBV7-2 to TRBJ1-2; D call uncertain. This CDR3 region has 15 residues. CDR1 is SGHTA, CDR2 FQGNSA, per germline. Trimming took 5 bases from V and 4 from J, leaving 17 bases between them. This chain's CDR3 is CASSPPDGTLYGYTF. Written as DNA, the CDR3 is TGTGCCAGCAGCCCCCCGGACGGTACACTCTATGGCTACACCTTC. Full variable domain (rest looked up from reference TRBV7-2 and TRBJ1-2): GAGVSQSPSNKVTEKGKDVELRCDPISGHTALYWYRQSLGQGLEFLIYFQGNSAPDKSGLPSDRFSAERTGGSVSTLTIQRTQQEDSAVYLCASSPPDGTLYGYTFGSGTRLTVV.

This clonotype was recorded at least ten times. This rearrangement joins TRBV7-3 to TRBJ2-5; 8 bases match TRBD2. The ends lost 4 bases at V and 3 bases at J; junction bases unmatched: 10. The CDR3 spans 16 residues. Germline V gene sequence: CDR1 SGHTA, CDR2 FQGTGA. In DNA form, the CDR3 reads TGTGCCAGCAGCTCCTCCGTAGGTAGCGGGGAAGAGACCCAGTACTTC. Its protein product is CASSSSVGSGEETQYF.

In its sample, this clonotype was seen many times. The chain recombines TRBV6-2 or TRBV6-3 with TRBJ2-7; perhaps TRBD2 as D (6 bases). Germline CDR1 and CDR2: MNHEY and SVGEGT. This CDR3 is built from 12 residues. Trimming shortened V by 0 bases and J by 6 bases, and 6 bases separated the two germline ends. In DNA form, the CDR3 reads TGTGCCAGCAGTTACTCGGGGGGCGAGCAGTACTTC. This encodes CASSYSGGEQYF.

This clonotype was observed at least ten times. The CDR3 DNA sequence: TGCAGTGCTAGCGAGGGGGAGGGTGGCTACACCTTC. Amino acids: CSASEGEGGYTF. The chain uses TRBV20-1 and TRBJ1-2, with D perhaps matching TRBD1 (6 bases). With 3 bases removed from V and 7 bases from J, the gap between germline ends came to 12 bases. CDR1 and CDR2 (germline): DFQATT, SNEGSKA (reference sequence). The CDR3 runs to 12 residues.

This clonotype has a count of ten or more. V gene TRBV5-5 combines with J gene TRBJ2-7; D is unclear. CDR1 and CDR2 (germline): SGHKS, YYEKEE (reference sequence). V lost 0 bases, J lost 1 base, and 14 bases lay in between. CDR3 length equals 16 residues. The CDR3 sequence: CASSLAITVDSYEQYF. For the CDR3, the DNA is TGTGCCAGCAGCTTGGCCATTACAGTCGATTCCTACGAGCAGTACTTC.

This clonotype was counted at least ten times. The chain employs TRBV7-3 and TRBJ1-2; TRBD1 matches 7 bases. The CDR3 totals 13 residues. Germline V gene sequence: CDR1 SGHTA, CDR2 FQGTGA. J was trimmed by 6 bases and V by 5 bases; bases with no gene match: 6. The CDR3 protein is CASSPGQEHGYTF. Written as DNA, the CDR3 is TGTGCCAGCAGCCCTGGACAGGAACATGGCTACACCTTC.

This clonotype is medium-sized. The chain couples TRBV5-1 to TRBJ1-6, with TRBD1 matching 7 bases. J was trimmed by 8 bases and V by 4 bases; bases with no gene match: 9. The CDR3 sequence is 15 residues long. Germline V lookup: CDR1 SGHRS, CDR2 YFSETQ. The CDR3 DNA reads as TGCGCCAGCAGCCGCGGACAGGTGGGGGATTCACCCCTCCACTTT. Translation gives CASSRGQVGDSPLHF.

This clonotype was found many times. This sequence joins TRBV7-2 and TRBJ2-5; 14 bases line up with TRBD2. This CDR3 has 17 residues. With V trimmed by 5 bases and J by 5 bases, 10 bases remained unmatched. Germline V gene data show CDR1 as SGHTA and CDR2 as FQGNSA. CDR3: CASSKTSGGAGGETQYF. In DNA form, the CDR3 reads TGTGCCAGCAGCAAGACTAGCGGGGGGGCCGGAGGCGAGACCCAGTACTTC.

This chain links TRBV7-9 with TRBJ2-1; the D is unclear. V was trimmed by 3 bases and J by 8 bases, leaving 8 bases between them. Per the germline V gene, CDR1 is SEHNR and CDR2 is FQNEAQ (reference sequence). This CDR3 contains 12 residues. CDR3 sequence reads: CASSFLLDEQFF. DNA of the CDR3: TGTGCCAGCAGCTTTTTATTGGATGAGCAGTTCTTC.

This clonotype was detected many times. The rearrangement joins TRBV5-6 to TRBJ1-1, with D possibly being TRBD1 (6 bases). The V end was cut by 3 bases, the J end by 4 bases, with 7 bases between. Germline V gene lookup returns CDR1 SGHDT and CDR2 YYEEEE. The CDR3 consists of 12 residues. This CDR3 is CASSSQGTEAFF. CDR3 nucleotide sequence: TGTGCCAGCAGCTCACAGGGCACTGAAGCTTTCTTT.

This clonotype was observed once. This chain links TRBV5-4 with TRBJ2-2; 7 bases line up with TRBD1. CDR3 length equals 14 residues. J was trimmed by 2 bases and V by 3 bases; bases with no gene match: 1. Per germline, CDR1 SGHNT and CDR2 YYREEE (reference sequence). In nucleotides, the CDR3 is TGTGCCAGCAGCTGGGACAGTAACACCGGGGAGCTGTTTTTT. The encoded protein is CASSWDSNTGELFF.